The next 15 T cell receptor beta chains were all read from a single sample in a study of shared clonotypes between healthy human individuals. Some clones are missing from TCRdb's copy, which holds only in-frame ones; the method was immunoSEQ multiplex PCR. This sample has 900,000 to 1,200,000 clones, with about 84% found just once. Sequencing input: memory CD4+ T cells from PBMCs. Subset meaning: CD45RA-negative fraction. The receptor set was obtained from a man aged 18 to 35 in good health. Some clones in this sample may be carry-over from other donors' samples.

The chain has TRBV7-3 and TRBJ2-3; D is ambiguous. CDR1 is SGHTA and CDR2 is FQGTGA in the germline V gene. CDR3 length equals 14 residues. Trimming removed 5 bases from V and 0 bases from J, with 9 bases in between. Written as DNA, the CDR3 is TGTGCCAGCAGCCCCCAATTCAGCACAGATACGCAGTATTTT. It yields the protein CASSPQFSTDTQYF. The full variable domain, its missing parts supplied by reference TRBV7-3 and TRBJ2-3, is GAGVSQTPSNKVTEKGKYVELRCDPISGHTALYWYRQSLGQGPEFLIYFQGTGAADDSGLPNDRFFAVRPEGSVSTLKIQRTERGDSAVYLCASSPQFSTDTQYFGPGTRLTVL.

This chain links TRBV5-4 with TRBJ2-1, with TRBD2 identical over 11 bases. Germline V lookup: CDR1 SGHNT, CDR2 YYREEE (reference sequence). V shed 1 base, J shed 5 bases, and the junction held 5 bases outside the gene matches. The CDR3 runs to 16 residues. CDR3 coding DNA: TGTGCCAGCAGCTTGCCTAGCGGGAGGACAGACAATGAGCAGTTCTTC. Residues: CASSLPSGRTDNEQFF.

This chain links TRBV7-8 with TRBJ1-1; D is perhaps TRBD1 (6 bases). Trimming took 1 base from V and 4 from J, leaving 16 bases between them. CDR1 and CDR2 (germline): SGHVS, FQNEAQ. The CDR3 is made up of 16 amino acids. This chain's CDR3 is CASSLDRVSPRTEAFF. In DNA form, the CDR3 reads TGTGCCAGCAGCTTAGACAGGGTCTCCCCCCGCACTGAAGCTTTCTTT.

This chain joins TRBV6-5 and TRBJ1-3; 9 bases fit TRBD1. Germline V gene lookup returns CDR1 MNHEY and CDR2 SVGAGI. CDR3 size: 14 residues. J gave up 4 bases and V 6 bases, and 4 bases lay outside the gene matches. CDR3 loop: CASRGTGRGNTIYF. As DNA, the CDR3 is TGTGCCAGCAGAGGGACAGGGAGGGGAAACACCATATATTTT.

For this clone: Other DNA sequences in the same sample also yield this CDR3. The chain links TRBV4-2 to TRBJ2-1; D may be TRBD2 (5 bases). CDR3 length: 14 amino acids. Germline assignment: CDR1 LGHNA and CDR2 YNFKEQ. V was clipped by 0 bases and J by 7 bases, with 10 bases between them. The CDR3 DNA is TGTGCCAGCAGCCAAGACACAAGAGGGAATGAGCAGTTCTTC. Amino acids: CASSQDTRGNEQFF.

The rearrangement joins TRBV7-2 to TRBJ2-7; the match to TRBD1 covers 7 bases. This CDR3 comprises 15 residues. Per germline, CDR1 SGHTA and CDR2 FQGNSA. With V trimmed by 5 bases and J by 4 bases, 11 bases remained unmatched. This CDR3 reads CASSLKPGQPYEQYF. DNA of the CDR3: TGTGCCAGCAGCCTTAAGCCGGGACAGCCTTACGAGCAGTACTTC. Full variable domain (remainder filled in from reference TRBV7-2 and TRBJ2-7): GAGVSQSPSNKVTEKGKDVELRCDPISGHTALYWYRQSLGQGLEFLIYFQGNSAPDKSGLPSDRFSAERTGGSVSTLTIQRTQQEDSAVYLCASSLKPGQPYEQYFGPGTRLTVT.

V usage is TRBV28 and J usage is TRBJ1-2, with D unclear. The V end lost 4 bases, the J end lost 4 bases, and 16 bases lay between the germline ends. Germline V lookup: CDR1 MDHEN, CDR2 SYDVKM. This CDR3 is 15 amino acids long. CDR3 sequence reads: CASSSDSLGLYGYTF. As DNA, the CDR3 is TGTGCCAGCAGTTCAGATTCCCTCGGGCTCTATGGCTACACCTTC.

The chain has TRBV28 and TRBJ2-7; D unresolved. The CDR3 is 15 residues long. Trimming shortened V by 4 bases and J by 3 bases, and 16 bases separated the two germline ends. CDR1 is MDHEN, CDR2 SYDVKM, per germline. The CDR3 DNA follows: TGTGCCAGCAGTTACCCTCGGTCGACGGGCTACGAGCAGTACTTC. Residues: CASSYPRSTGYEQYF.

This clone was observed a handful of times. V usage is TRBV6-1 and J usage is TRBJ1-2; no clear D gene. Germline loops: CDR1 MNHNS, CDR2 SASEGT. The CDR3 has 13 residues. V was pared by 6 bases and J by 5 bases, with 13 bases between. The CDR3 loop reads CASRIQDGYGYTF. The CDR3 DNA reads TGTGCCAGCAGGATTCAGGATGGGTATGGCTACACCTTC.

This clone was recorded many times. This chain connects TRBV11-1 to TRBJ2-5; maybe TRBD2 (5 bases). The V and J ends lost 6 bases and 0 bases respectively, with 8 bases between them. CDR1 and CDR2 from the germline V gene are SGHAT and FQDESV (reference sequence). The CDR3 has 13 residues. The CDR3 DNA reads TGTGCCAGCAGTCGAGGGAACCAAGAGACCCAGTACTTC. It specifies CASSRGNQETQYF.

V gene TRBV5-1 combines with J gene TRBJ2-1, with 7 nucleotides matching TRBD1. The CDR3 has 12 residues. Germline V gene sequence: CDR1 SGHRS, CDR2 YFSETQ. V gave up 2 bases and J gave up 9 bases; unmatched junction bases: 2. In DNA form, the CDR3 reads TGCGCCAGCAGCTTCAACAGGGGTGAGCAGTTCTTC. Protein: CASSFNRGEQFF.

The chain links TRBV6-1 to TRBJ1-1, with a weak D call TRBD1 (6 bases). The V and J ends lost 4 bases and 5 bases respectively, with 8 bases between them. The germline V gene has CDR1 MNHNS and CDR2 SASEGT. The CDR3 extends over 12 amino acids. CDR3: CASSAQGTEAFF. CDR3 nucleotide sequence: TGTGCCAGCAGTGCTCAGGGGACTGAAGCTTTCTTT.

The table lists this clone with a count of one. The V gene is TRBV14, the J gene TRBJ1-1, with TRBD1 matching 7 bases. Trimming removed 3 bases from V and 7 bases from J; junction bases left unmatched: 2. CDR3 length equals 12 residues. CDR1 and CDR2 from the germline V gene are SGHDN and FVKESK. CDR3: CASSQTGFEAFF. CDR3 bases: TGTGCCAGCAGCCAGACAGGGTTTGAAGCTTTCTTT. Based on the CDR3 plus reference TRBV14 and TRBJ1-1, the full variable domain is EAGVTQFPSHSVIEKGQTVTLRCDPISGHDNLYWYRRVMGKEIKFLLHFVKESKQDESGMPNNRFLAERTGGTYSTLKVQPAELEDSGVYFCASSQTGFEAFFGQGTRLTVV.

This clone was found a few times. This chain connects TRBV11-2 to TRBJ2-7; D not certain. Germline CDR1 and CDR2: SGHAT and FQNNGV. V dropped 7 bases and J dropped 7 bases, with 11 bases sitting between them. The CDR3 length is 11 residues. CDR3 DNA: TGTGCCAGCACCCATTCTAAGGAGCAGTACTTC. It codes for CASTHSKEQYF.

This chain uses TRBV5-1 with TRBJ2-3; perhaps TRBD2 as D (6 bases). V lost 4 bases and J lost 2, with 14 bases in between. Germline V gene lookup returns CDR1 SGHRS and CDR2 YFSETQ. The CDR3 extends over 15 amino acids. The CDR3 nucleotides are TGCGCCAGCAGCAGACCGGGGGACCTCACAGATACGCAGTATTTT. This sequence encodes CASSRPGDLTDTQYF.